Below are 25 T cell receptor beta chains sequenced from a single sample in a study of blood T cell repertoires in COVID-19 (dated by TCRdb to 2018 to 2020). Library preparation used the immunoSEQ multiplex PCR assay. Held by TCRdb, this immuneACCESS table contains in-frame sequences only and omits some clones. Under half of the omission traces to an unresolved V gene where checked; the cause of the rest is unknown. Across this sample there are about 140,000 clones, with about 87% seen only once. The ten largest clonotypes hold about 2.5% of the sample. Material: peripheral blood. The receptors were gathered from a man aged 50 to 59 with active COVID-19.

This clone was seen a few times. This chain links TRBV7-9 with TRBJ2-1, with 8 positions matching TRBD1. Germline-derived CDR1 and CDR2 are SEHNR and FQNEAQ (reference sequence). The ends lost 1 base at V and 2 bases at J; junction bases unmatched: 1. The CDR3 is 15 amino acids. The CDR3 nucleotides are TGTGCCAGCAGCTTAGGACAGGGGCCCTACAATGAGCAGTTCTTC. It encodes CASSLGQGPYNEQFF. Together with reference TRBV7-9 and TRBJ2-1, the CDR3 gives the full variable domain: DTGVSQNPRHKITKRGQNVTFRCDPISEHNRLYWYRQTLGQGPEFLTYFQNEAQLEKSRLLSDRFSAERPKGSFSTLEIQRTEQGDSAMYLCASSLGQGPYNEQFFGPGTRLTVL.

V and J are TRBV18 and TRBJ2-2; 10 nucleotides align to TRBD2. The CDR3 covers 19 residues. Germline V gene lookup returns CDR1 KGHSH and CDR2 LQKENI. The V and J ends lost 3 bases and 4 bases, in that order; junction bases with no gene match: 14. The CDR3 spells CASSPNLRLAGAGTGELFF. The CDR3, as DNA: TGTGCCAGCTCACCTAACCTGCGCCTAGCGGGGGCCGGCACCGGGGAGCTGTTTTTT. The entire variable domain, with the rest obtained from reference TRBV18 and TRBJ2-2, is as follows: NAGVMQNPRHLVRRRGQEARLRCSPMKGHSHVYWYRQLPEEGLKFMVYLQKENIIDESGMPKERFSAEFPKEGPSILRIQQVVRGDSAAYFCASSPNLRLAGAGTGELFFGEGSRLTVL.

The CDR3 reads CASSLWLAGGRSGELFF. In DNA form, the CDR3 reads TGTGCCAGCAGCCTTTGGCTAGCGGGGGGGCGTAGCGGGGAGCTGTTTTTT. The rearrangement uses TRBV3-1 (or the pseudogene TRBV3-2) and TRBJ2-2; 12 nucleotides align to TRBD2. The CDR3 contains 17 residues. With V trimmed by 4 bases and J by 7 bases, 10 bases remained unmatched. CDR1 and CDR2 (germline): LGHDT, YNNKEL (reference sequence).

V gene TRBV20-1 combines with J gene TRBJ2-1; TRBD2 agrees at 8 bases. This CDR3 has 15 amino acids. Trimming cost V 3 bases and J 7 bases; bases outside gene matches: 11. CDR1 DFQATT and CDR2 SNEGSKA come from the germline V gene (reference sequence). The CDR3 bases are TGCAGTGCTAGTTCGTCGAGCGGGGGTTGGAATGAGCAGTTCTTC. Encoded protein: CSASSSSGGWNEQFF.

CDR3 region: CASSAGTGQETQYF. The CDR3 DNA reads TGCGCCAGCAGCGCCGGGACTGGGCAAGAGACCCAGTACTTC. The chain is built from TRBV5-1 and TRBJ2-5; weak D call: TRBD2 (6 bases). V shed 4 bases and J shed 2 bases, with 12 bases lying between them. Germline V gene data show CDR1 as SGHRS and CDR2 as YFSETQ. The CDR3 totals 14 residues.

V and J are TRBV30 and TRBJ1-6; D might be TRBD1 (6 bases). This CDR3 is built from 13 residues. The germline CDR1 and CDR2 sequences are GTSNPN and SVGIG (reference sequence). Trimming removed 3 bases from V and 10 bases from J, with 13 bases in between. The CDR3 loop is CAWSTGIGSPLHF. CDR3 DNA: TGTGCCTGGAGCACAGGGATTGGCTCACCCCTCCACTTT.

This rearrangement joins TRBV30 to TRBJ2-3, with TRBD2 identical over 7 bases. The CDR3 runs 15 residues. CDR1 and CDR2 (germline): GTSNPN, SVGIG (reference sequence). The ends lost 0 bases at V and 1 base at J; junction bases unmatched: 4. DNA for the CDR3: TGTGCCTGGAGTGTACGTGCGGGGGGCACAGATACGCAGTATTTT. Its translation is CAWSVRAGGTDTQYF.

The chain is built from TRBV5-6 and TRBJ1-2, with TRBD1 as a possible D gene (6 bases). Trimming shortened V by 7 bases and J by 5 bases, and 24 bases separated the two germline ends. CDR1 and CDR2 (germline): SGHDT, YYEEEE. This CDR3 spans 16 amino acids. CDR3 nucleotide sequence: TGTGCCAGCGCGCCCCTATTTGTCCGACAGGCTTATGGCTACACCTTC. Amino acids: CASAPLFVRQAYGYTF.

CDR3 in DNA: TGTGCCAGTACGGGGGGGGAGAACACTGAAGCTTTCTTT. Amino acids: CASTGGENTEAFF. The rearrangement joins TRBV19 to TRBJ1-1, with D perhaps TRBD1 (5 bases). With 7 bases removed from V and 1 base from J, the gap between germline ends came to 10 bases. Germline-derived CDR1 and CDR2 are LNHDA and SQIVND (reference sequence). The CDR3 spans 13 residues.

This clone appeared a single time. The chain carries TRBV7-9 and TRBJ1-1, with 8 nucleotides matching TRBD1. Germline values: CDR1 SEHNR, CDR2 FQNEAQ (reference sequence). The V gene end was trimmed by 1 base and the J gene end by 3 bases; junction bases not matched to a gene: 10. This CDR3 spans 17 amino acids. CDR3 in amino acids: CASSLEQGAGYYTEAFF. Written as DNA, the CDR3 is TGTGCCAGCAGCTTAGAGCAGGGGGCGGGTTATTACACTGAAGCTTTCTTT.

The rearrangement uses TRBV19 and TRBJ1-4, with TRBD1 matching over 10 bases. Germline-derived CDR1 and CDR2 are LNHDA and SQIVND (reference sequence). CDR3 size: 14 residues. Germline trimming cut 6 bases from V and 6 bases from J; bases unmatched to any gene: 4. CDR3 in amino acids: CASSPGTGDEKLFF. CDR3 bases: TGTGCCAGTAGCCCCGGGACAGGGGATGAAAAACTGTTTTTT.

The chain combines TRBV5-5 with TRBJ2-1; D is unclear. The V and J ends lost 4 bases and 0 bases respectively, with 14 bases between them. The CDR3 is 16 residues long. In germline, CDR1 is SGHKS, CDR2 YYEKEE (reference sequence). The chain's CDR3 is CASSRVTGSSYNEQFF. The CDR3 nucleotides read TGTGCCAGCAGCCGCGTGACTGGTAGCTCCTACAATGAGCAGTTCTTC.

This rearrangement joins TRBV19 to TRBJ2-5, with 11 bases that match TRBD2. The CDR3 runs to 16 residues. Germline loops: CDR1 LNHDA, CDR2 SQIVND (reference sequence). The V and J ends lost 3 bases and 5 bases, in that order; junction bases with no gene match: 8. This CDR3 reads CASSILAGGPRETQYF. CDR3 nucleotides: TGTGCCAGTAGTATCCTAGCGGGGGGACCTCGGGAGACCCAGTACTTC.

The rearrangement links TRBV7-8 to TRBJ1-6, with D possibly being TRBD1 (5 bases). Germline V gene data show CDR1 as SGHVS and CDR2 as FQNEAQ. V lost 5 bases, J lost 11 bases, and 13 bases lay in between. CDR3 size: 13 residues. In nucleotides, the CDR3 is TGTGCCAGCAGCCGGGGGGGGGATCCACCCCTCCACTTT. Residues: CASSRGGDPPLHF.

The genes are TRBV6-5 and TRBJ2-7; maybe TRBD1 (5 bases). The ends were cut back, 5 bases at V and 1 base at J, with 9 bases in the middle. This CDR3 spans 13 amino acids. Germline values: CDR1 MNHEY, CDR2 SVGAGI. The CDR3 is CASSPDSSYEQYF. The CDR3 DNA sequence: TGTGCCAGCAGTCCCGACAGTTCCTACGAGCAGTACTTC.

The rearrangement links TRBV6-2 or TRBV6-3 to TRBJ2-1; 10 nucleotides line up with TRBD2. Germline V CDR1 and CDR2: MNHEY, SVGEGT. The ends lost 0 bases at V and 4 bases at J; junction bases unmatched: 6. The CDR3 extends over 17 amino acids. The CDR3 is CASSYSRTSGVYNEQFF. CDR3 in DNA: TGTGCCAGCAGTTACTCGAGGACTAGCGGAGTATACAATGAGCAGTTCTTC.

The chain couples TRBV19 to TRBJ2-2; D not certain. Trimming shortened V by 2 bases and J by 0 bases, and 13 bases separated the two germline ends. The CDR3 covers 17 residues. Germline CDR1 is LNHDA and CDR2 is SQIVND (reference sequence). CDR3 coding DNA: TGTGCCAGTAGTATATCCCTTGGTAGCTCGAACACCGGGGAGCTGTTTTTT. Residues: CASSISLGSSNTGELFF.

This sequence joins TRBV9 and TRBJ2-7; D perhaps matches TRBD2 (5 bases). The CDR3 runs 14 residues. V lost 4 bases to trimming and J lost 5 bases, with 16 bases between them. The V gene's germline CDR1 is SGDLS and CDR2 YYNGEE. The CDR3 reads CASSSAGLTHEQYF. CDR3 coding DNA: TGTGCCAGCAGCTCCGCGGGTCTCACGCACGAGCAGTACTTC.

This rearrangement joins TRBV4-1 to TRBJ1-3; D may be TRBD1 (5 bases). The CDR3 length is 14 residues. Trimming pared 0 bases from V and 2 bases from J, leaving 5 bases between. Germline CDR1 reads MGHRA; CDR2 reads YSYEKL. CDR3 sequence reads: CASSQETAGNTIYF. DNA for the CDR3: TGCGCCAGCAGCCAAGAGACAGCTGGAAACACCATATATTTT.

In DNA form, the CDR3 reads TGTGCCAGCAGCAGCGGGGGGCCCGTTTTAGGAGAAGAGACCCAGTACTTC. Its protein product is CASSSGGPVLGEETQYF. The chain joins TRBV6-7 to TRBJ2-5, with TRBD2 matching over 9 bases. TRBV6-7 is an ORF, with its function uncertain. The V and J ends lost 6 bases and 3 bases, in that order; junction bases with no gene match: 14. The CDR3 runs to 17 residues.

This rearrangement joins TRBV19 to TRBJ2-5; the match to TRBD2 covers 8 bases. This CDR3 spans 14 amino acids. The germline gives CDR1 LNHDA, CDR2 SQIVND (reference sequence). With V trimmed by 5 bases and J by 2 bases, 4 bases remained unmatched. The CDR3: CASSGIAGQETQYF. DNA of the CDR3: TGTGCCAGTAGTGGGATAGCGGGACAAGAGACCCAGTACTTC.

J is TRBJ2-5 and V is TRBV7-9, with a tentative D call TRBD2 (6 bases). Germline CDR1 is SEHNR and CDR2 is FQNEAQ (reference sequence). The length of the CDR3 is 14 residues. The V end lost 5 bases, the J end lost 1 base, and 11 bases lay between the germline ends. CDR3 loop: CASSRGTSQETQYF. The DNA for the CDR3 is TGTGCCAGCAGCCGCGGGACTTCCCAAGAGACCCAGTACTTC.

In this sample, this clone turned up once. This chain's CDR3 is CASSLGQHQPQHF. The CDR3 region has the DNA TGTGCCAGCAGCTTAGGACAACATCAGCCCCAGCATTTT. The rearrangement joins TRBV7-3 to TRBJ1-5; D is perhaps TRBD1 (5 bases). Germline values: CDR1 SGHTA, CDR2 FQGTGA. V was clipped by 2 bases and J by 5 bases, with 7 bases between them. The CDR3 sequence is 13 residues long.

CDR3 sequence reads: CASTRTGNSPLHF. In DNA, the CDR3 is TGTGCCAGCACCCGCACGGGTAATTCACCCCTCCACTTT. The rearrangement links TRBV7-9 to TRBJ1-6; D not resolved. The ends were cut back, 7 bases at V and 6 bases at J, with 10 bases in the middle. This CDR3 has 13 residues. Germline V lookup: CDR1 SEHNR, CDR2 FQNEAQ (reference sequence).

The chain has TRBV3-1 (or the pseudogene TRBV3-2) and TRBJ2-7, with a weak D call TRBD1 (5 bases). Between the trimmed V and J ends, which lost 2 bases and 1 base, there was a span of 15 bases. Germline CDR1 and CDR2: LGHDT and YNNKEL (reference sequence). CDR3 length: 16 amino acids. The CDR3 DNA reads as TGTGCCAGCAGCCAAACCCCCGGACATCGGTCCTACGAGCAGTACTTC. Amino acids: CASSQTPGHRSYEQYF.